Sequencing of this T cell receptor beta chain was carried out in a study of regulatory T cells in long-lasting Graves disease. Stated time point: newly diagnosed GD, antithyroid drugs for less than 3 months. PBMCs were the source of the RNA used for TCR sequencing. This clonotype was found a few times. Arm-PCR of CDR3 regions and iRepertoire HTBI primers were the basis on which TCR beta libraries were built. TCRdb itself ran the multiplex PCR reads through MiXCR, one entry per CDR3 protein. This table holds a few hundred thousand distinct CDR3 sequences, around 21% found once. The material sequenced was peripheral blood mononuclear cells (PBMCs), taken at new diagnosis, from a patient treated with antithyroid drugs. The sequence derives from a female donor with Graves disease.

CDR3 DNA sequence: TGCGCCAGCAGCCAAGAAGTTTGGGGGACATCTACCCAGAACTATGGCTACACCTTC. Its translation: CASSQEVWGTSTQNYGYTF. The chain carries TRBV4-3 and TRBJ1-2; perhaps TRBD1 as D (6 bases). The CDR3 has 19 amino acids. V was shortened by 0 bases and J by 2 bases, with 22 bases between the two germline ends. Germline values: CDR1 LGHNA, CDR2 YSLEER.